A selection of T cell receptor beta chains follows, all from one sample in a study of Graves' ophthalmopathy and Graves' hyperthyroidism. MiXCR, applied by TCRdb to the multiplex PCR reads, yields one record per CDR3 protein. The sample carries about 210,000 distinct CDR3 sequences, just under 30% recorded once. Material: peripheral blood. These receptors originate from a man aged 50-60 years with Graves' ophthalmopathy. Both conserved end residues are part of each CDR3. Expanded clones are given a class, and other clones once, few, many or no size at all.

V gene	J gene	clone size	CDR3 protein
TRBV20-1	TRBJ2-7	many	CSARPRGLSYEQYF
TRBV30	TRBJ2-7	many	CAWRLAGVGEQYF
TRBV19	TRBJ2-7	many	CATRGPQSGKEQYF
TRBV7-2	TRBJ2-7	many	CASSPRLAYYEQYF
TRBV28	TRBJ2-7	many	CASSLFRESYEQYF
TRBV5-5	TRBJ2-7	many	CASSVTPQRSYEQYF
TRBV29-1	TRBJ1-2	.	CSVIFQQGYGYTF
TRBV7-9	TRBJ2-5	many	CASSFYDRKETQYF
TRBV11-1	TRBJ1-5	.	CASSLGRGSTSNQPQHF
TRBV7-9	TRBJ2-5	.	CASSLVRGRPETQYF
TRBV5-8	TRBJ1-2	once	CASSPRPGWFGYTF
TRBV6-5	TRBJ2-2	many	CASSFRQHTGELFF
TRBV16	TRBJ1-1	many	CASSQGPGHENTEAFF
TRBV12-3/TRBV12-4	TRBJ2-2	.	CASSRDRGLTGELFF
TRBV20-1	TRBJ1-3	many	CSAAMGGTGGNTIYF
TRBV6-2/TRBV6-3	TRBJ2-5	.	CATSDPLAGFQETQYF
TRBV12-3/TRBV12-4	TRBJ2-5	.	CASTRGVAQETQYF
TRBV6-4	TRBJ1-5	many	CASSALRDRGQVLENQPQHF
TRBV7-2	TRBJ1-2	many	CASSRGLTNYGYTF
TRBV12-3/TRBV12-4	TRBJ2-2	many	CASSPEFGELFF
TRBV11-1	TRBJ2-7	once	CASSFVASQSPTYEQYF
TRBV12-3/TRBV12-4	TRBJ1-3	many	CASGRLLGNTIYF
TRBV5-1	TRBJ2-4	many	CASSFSLAKNIQYF
TRBV12-3/TRBV12-4	TRBJ2-2	many	CASSLLAGSNSGKLFF
TRBV19	TRBJ2-7	many	CASSMLQGASYEQYF
TRBV15	TRBJ1-1	.	CATSRDYGTANTEAFF
TRBV28	TRBJ2-7	many	CASSAPSGRSYEQYF
TRBV11-2	TRBJ2-7	many	CASSLSGLAYEQYF
TRBV12-3/TRBV12-4	TRBJ2-7	.	CASTPWYRAYEQYF
TRBV30	TRBJ1-1	.	CAWSVPSGQEAFF
TRBV11-2	TRBJ1-6	many	CASSPHKDSPLHF
TRBV12-3/TRBV12-4	TRBJ2-5	many	CASRQGYQETQYF
TRBV12-3/TRBV12-4	TRBJ1-6	.	CASSLGFGNSPLHF